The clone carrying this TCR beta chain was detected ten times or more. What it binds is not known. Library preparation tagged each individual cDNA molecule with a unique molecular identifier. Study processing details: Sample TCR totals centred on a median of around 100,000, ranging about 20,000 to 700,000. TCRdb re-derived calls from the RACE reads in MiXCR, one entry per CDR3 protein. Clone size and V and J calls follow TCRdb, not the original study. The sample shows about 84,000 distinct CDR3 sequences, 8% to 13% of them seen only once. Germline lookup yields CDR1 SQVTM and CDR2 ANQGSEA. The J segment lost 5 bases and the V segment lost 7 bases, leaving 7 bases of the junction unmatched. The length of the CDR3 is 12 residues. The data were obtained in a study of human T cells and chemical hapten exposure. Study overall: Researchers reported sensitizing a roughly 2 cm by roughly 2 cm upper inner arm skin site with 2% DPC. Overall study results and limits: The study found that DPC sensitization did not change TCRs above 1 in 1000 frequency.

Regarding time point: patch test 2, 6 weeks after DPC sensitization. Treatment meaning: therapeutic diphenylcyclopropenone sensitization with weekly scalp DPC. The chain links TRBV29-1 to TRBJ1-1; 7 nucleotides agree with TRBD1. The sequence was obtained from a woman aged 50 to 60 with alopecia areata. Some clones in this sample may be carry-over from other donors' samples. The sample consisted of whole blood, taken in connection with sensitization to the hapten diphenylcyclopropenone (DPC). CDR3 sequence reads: CSADRAGTEAFF. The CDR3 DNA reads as TGCAGCGCTGACAGGGCAGGGACTGAAGCTTTCTTT.